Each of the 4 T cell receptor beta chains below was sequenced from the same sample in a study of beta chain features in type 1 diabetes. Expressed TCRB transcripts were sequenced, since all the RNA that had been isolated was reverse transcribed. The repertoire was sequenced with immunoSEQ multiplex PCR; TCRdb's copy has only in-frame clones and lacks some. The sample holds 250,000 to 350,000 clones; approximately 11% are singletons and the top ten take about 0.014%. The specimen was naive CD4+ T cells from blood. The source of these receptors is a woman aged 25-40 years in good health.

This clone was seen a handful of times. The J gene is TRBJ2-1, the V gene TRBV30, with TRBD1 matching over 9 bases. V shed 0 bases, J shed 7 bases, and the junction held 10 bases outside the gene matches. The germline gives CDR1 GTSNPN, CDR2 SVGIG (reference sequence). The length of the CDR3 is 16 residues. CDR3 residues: CAWSVQWTGVANEQFF. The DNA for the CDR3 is TGTGCCTGGAGTGTACAGTGGACAGGGGTTGCTAATGAGCAGTTCTTC.

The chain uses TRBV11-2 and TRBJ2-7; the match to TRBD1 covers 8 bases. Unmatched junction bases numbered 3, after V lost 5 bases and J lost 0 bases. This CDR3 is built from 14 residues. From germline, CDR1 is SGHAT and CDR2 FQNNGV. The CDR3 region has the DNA TGTGCCAGCAGCCTGGACAGGGCCTCCTACGAGCAGTACTTC. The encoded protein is CASSLDRASYEQYF.

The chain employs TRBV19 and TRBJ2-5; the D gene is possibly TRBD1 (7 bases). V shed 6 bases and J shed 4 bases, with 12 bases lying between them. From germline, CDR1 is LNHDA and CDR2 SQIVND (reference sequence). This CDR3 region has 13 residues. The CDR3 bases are TGTGCCAGTAGCGGGGGACAGCTAGAGACCCAGTACTTC. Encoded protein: CASSGGQLETQYF.

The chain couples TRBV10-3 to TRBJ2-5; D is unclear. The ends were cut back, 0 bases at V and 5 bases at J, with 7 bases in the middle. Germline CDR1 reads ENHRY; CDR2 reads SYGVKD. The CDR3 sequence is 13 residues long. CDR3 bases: TGTGCCATCAGTGAGTCCATTGAGGAGACCCAGTACTTC. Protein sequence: CAISESIEETQYF.